This T cell receptor beta chain was identified in a study of T cell repertoires in cytomegalovirus infection. The wider study: Recently identified HLA-C-restricted CMV epitopes and well-studied HLA-B-restricted CMV epitopes were used by the study. Matching HLA type, along with CMV infection, was indicated by public TCR beta signatures.

Germline-derived CDR1 and CDR2 are MNHNS and SASEGT. This CDR3 has 19 amino acids. V dropped 11 bases and J dropped 3; count of bases not matched to a gene: 15. TCRdb reanalysed the reads using MiXCR and keeps one entry per CDR3 protein. Of 600,000 to 700,000 distinct CDR3 sequences detected, roughly 36% appear once; the ten largest clones hold roughly 18%. With respect to this clonotype: Its specificity is unknown.

This TCR was sampled from a human donor in good health (CMV status not recorded). Some clones in this sample may be carry-over from other donors' samples. This material consisted of cultured PBMCs, taken from culture after CMV antigen stimulation. The chain is built from TRBV6-1 and TRBJ2-2, with TRBD2 matching 16 bases. The DNA of the CDR3 is TGTGCCGCTTCTAGACCGGGACTAGCGGGGGGGCGTTACACCGGGGAGCTGTTTTTT. Residues: CAASRPGLAGGRYTGELFF.